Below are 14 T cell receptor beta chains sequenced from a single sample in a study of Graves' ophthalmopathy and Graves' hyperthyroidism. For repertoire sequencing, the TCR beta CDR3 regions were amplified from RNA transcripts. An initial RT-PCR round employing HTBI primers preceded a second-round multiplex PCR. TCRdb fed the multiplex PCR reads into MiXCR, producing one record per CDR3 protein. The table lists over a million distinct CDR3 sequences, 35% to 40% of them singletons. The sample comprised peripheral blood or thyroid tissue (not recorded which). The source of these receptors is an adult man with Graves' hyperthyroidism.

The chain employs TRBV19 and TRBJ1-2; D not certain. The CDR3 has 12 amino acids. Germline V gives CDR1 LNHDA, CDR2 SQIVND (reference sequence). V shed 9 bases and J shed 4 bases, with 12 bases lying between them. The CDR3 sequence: CASGRHSYGYTF. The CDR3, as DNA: TGTGCCAGCGGCCGACACTCCTATGGCTACACCTTC.

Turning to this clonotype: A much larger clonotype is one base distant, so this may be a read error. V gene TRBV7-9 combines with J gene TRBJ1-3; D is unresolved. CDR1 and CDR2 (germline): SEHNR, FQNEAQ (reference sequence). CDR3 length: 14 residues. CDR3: CASSSSVSGSTIYF. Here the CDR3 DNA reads TGTGCCAGCAGCTCCTCGGTCTCTGGAAGCACCATATATTTT. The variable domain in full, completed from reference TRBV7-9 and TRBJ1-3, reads DTGVSQNPRHKITKRGQNVTFRCDPISEHNRLYWYRQTLGQGPEFLTYFQNEAQLEKSRLLSDRFSAERPKGSFSTLEIQRTEQGDSAMYLCASSSSVSGSTIYFGEGSWLTVV.

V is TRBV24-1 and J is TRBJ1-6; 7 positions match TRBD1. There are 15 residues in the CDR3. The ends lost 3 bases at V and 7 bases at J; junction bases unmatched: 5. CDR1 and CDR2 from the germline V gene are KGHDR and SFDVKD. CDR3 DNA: TGTGCCACCAGTGATCCCGGGGACAGCAATTCACCCCTCCACTTT. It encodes CATSDPGDSNSPLHF.

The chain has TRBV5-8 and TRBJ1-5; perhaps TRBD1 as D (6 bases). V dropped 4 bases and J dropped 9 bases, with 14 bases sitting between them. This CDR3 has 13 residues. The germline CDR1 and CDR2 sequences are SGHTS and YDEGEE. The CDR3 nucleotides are TGTGCCAGCAGCCTAGGGACACTCTTGCCCCAGCATTTT. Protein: CASSLGTLLPQHF.

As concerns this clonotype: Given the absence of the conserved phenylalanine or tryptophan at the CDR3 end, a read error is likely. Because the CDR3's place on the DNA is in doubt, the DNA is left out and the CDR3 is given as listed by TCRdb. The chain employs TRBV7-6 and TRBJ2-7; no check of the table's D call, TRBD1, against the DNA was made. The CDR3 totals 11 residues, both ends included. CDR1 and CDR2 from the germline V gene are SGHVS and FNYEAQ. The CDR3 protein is CASSLSSTADT.

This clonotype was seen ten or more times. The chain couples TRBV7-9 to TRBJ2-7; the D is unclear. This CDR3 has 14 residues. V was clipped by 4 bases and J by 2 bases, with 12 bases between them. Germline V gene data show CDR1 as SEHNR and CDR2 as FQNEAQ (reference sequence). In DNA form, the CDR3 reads TGTGCCAGCAGCTGGGCCGTTGGTCCCTACGAGCAGTACTTC. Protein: CASSWAVGPYEQYF.

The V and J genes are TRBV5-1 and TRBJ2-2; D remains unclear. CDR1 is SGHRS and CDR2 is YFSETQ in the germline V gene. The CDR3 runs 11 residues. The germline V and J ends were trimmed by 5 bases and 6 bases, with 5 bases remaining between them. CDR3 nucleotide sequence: TGCGCCAGCAGGGTTTCCGGGGAGCTGTTTTTT. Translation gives CASRVSGELFF.

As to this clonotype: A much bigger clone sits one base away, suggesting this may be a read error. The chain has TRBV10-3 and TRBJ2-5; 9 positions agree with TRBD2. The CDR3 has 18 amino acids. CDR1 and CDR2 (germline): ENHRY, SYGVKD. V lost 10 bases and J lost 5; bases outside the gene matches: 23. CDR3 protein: CASSSEARGRVRAETQYF. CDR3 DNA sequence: TGTGCCAGCAGCTCCGAGGCTCGCGGGAGGGTACGAGCGGAGACCCAGTACTTC.

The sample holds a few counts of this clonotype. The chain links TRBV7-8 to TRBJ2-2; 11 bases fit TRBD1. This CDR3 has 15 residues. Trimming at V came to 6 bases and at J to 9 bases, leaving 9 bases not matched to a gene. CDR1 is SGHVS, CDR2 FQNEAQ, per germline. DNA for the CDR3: TGTGCCAGCAGATTTGGACAGGGGGCGCCCAGGGAGCTGTTTTTT. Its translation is CASRFGQGAPRELFF.

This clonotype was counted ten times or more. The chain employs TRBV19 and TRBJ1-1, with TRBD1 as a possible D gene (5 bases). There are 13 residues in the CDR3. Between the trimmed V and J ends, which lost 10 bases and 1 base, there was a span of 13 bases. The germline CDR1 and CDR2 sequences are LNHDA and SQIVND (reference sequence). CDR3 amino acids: CATRRGRNTEAFF. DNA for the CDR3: TGTGCCACCAGACGGGGGAGGAACACTGAAGCTTTCTTT.

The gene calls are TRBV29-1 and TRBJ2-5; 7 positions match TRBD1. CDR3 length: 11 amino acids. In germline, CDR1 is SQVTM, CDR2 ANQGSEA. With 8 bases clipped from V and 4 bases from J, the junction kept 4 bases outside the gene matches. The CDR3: CSRSGGETQYF. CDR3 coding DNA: TGCAGCAGATCAGGGGGAGAGACCCAGTACTTC.

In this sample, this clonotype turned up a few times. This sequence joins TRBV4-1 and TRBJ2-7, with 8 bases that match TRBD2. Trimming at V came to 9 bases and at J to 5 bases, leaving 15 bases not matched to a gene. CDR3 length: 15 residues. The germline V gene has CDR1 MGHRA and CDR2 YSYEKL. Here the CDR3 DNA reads TGCGCCAGTACGCCTACTACTAGCGGAGCCCACGAGCAGTACTTC. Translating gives CASTPTTSGAHEQYF.

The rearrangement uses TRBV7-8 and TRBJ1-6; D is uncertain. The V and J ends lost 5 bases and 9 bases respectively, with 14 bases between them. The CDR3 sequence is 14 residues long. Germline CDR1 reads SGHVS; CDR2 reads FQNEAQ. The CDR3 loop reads CASSPRELGSPLHF. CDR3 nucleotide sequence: TGTGCCAGCAGCCCCCGGGAGTTGGGTTCACCCCTCCACTTT.

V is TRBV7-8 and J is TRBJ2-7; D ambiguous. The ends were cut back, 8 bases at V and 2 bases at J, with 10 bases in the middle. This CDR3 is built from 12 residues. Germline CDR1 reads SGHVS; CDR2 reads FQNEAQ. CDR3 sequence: CASGGSTYEQYF. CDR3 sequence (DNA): TGTGCCAGCGGCGGCAGCACCTACGAGCAGTACTTC.